One and the same sample provided the 4 T cell receptor beta chains below, sequenced in a study of blood T cell repertoires in COVID-19. Using immunoSEQ multiplex PCR, the repertoire was profiled, and TCRdb retains in-frame clones only, with some absent. The data hold more than 85,000 clones, with approximately 92% observed a single time. Sequenced input: peripheral blood. The source is a woman in her fifties or sixties with COVID-19, enrolled during active disease.

This rearrangement joins TRBV5-1 to TRBJ1-2, with 12 bases aligning to TRBD1. The germline gives CDR1 SGHRS, CDR2 YFSETQ. This CDR3 has 18 residues. J was trimmed by 4 bases and V by 4 bases; bases with no gene match: 14. CDR3 residues: CASSLARTTGQGAYGYTF. The CDR3 DNA is TGCGCCAGCAGCCTCGCCAGAACCACGGGACAGGGGGCCTATGGCTACACCTTC.

V gene TRBV7-2 combines with J gene TRBJ2-3; D may be TRBD2 (6 bases). The ends were cut back, 5 bases at V and 3 bases at J, with 18 bases in the middle. Germline values: CDR1 SGHTA, CDR2 FQGNSA. The CDR3 is made up of 16 amino acids. CDR3 sequence reads: CASSLPLRLDTDTQYF. CDR3 DNA: TGTGCCAGCAGCCTCCCTCTGAGACTAGATACAGATACGCAGTATTTT.

This clone was picked up one time. The chain joins TRBV5-1 to TRBJ1-1; TRBD1 might be the D (5 bases). This CDR3 is built from 16 residues. V gave up 4 bases and J gave up 1 base, with 17 bases separating them. In germline, CDR1 is SGHRS, CDR2 YFSETQ. CDR3 sequence: CASSVSPVGGNTEAFF. DNA of the CDR3: TGCGCCAGCAGCGTCTCTCCGGTGGGGGGGAACACTGAAGCTTTCTTT.

This rearrangement joins TRBV5-1 to TRBJ1-2; perhaps TRBD1 as D (6 bases). CDR3 length: 12 residues. Germline values: CDR1 SGHRS, CDR2 YFSETQ. Trimming left V 1 base short and J 7 bases short, with 8 bases between. The CDR3: CASSLKGGGYTF. CDR3 DNA: TGCGCCAGCAGCTTGAAAGGGGGTGGCTACACCTTC.